This TCR beta chain was sequenced during a study of blood T cell repertoires in COVID-19 (dated by TCRdb to the early 2020s). Looking at the study overall: Samples covering the acute and convalescent phases of COVID-19 were provided by collaborators in the United States, Italy and Spain. The material from the prospective study consisted of cDNA or gDNA derived from T cells, B-cell-depleted T cells, or PBMCs. The dataset comprised deeply sampled blood TCRbeta repertoires from subjects exposed to, actively infected with, or recovered from COVID-19. The repertoires were released in a freely available public database intended as a resource for research on the immune response to SARS-CoV-2. The samples were drawn from two sources: the first 160 participants of the ongoing ImmuneRACE study, and 1,254 subjects contributed by 6 global collaborators. Nearly every sample came with metadata listing a de-identified subject ID, COVID-19 status, age in years and sex. HLA class I and class II types, where available, came from metadata supplied by the sample provider rather than from assay-based typing. Overall study results and their limits: The quantity of clinical and demographic metadata differed by source and by participant and was supplied without curation.

TCRbeta CDR3 regions were amplified from genomic DNA by means of the immunoSEQ Assay, a bias-controlled multiplex PCR. Per the source publication's procedure: The number of nucleated cells in each sample was estimated from the amplification of reference gene primers within the assay. To quantify the absolute abundance of each unique TCRbeta CDR3 rearrangement, sequence reads were collapsed and filtered. For each sample, productive Simpson clonality was calculated by taking the square root of Simpson's diversity index across productive rearrangements. Not all clones reach the TCRdb copy of this immuneACCESS table, which keeps in-frame sequences only. Checked studies attribute under half of the gap to unresolved V genes and leave the rest unexplained. Clone size and V and J calls were adopted from that table, with D and trimming inferred from the DNA. The sample table contains about 210,000 clones; only one count was recorded for 84% of them. 2% to 2.5% of the sample is taken by the ten largest.

As regards this clone: It lacks a known antigen. No base qualities exist here, and no much larger clone lies one base off it.

Another Seattle source contributed samples from volunteer blood donors who had recovered from COVID-19. Collaborating institutions collected whole blood in K2EDTA tubes following their own protocols. For TCRbeta analysis, collaborators shipped samples in one of three forms: frozen whole blood, isolated PBMCs, or DNA extracted from either of those sample types. From the cysteine up to the phenylalanine, the CDR3 has a length of 14 residues. Here the CDR3 DNA is all that survives: 42 bases in frame from base 1. V sheds 2 bases and J sheds 0 bases, leaving 8 bases between their ends. The germline V gene (reference sequence) gives CDR1 as GTSNPN and CDR2 as SVGIG.

The sample was peripheral blood. Recombination linked TRBV30 to TRBJ1-3; the D gene is not confidently resolved. The TCR sequence derives from a man aged 35 to 55 who had recovered from COVID-19. The CDR3 protein is CAWSSGFSGNTIYF. The nucleotide sequence is given as TGTGCCTGGAGTTCCGGGTTCTCTGGAAACACCATATATTTT.